The source of this T cell receptor beta chain is a study of blood T cell repertoires in COVID-19. Profiled with immunoSEQ multiplex PCR; TCRdb holds only in-frame clones, not every one. The table has roughly 230,000 clones, roughly 89% seen once. The sequence was obtained from a young woman with acute COVID-19. The sequenced material came from PBMCs or T cells enriched from blood (not recorded which).

CDR3 protein: CASSLERQGATEAFF. The CDR3 region has the DNA TGCGCCAGCAGCTTGGAGCGGCAGGGGGCCACTGAAGCTTTCTTT. V and J are TRBV5-1 and TRBJ1-1; TRBD1 matches at 8 bases. The V and J ends lost 0 bases and 4 bases, in that order; junction bases with no gene match: 5. CDR3 length: 15 residues. Germline lookup yields CDR1 SGHRS and CDR2 YFSETQ. The full variable domain, rest sourced from reference TRBV5-1 and TRBJ1-1, is KAGVTQTPRYLIKTRGQQVTLSCSPISGHRSVSWYQQTPGQGLQFLFEYFSETQRNKGNFPGRFSGRQFSNSRSEMNVSTLELGDSALYLCASSLERQGATEAFFGQGTRLTVV.